Each of the 20 T cell receptor beta chains below was sequenced from the same sample in a study of blood T cell repertoires in COVID-19. Profiled with immunoSEQ multiplex PCR; TCRdb holds only in-frame clones, not every one. This sample carries 300,000 to 400,000 clones, 88% of them seen once, and the ten largest clones take 0.95% to 1%. Sequenced sample: PBMCs or T cells enriched from blood (not recorded which). These receptors all come from a woman aged 25 to 39 with acute COVID-19.

Points on this clone: This CDR3 is also generated by other DNA sequences in the sample. V usage is TRBV4-2 and J usage is TRBJ2-7; the match to TRBD1 covers 8 bases. V was clipped by 1 base and J by 4 bases; unmatched bases: 3. This CDR3 contains 14 residues. Germline assignment: CDR1 LGHNA and CDR2 YNFKEQ. CDR3 DNA sequence: TGTGCCAGCAGCCAAGGACAGGGGTCATACGAGCAGTACTTC. This translates into CASSQGQGSYEQYF.

The genes are TRBV7-3 and TRBJ2-2, with 9 bases aligning to TRBD2. This CDR3 has 15 residues. Germline V gene data show CDR1 as SGHTA and CDR2 as FQGTGA. V lost 4 bases and J lost 3; bases outside the gene matches: 3. The CDR3 here is CASSSLAGHTGELFF. The CDR3 region has the DNA TGTGCCAGCAGCTCCCTAGCGGGGCACACCGGGGAGCTGTTTTTT. Using reference TRBV7-3 and TRBJ2-2 for the parts outside the CDR3, the full variable domain is GAGVSQTPSNKVTEKGKYVELRCDPISGHTALYWYRQSLGQGPEFLIYFQGTGAADDSGLPNDRFFAVRPEGSVSTLKIQRTERGDSAVYLCASSSLAGHTGELFFGEGSRLTVL.

CDR3 amino acids: CASSDTLFRGRGETNTEAFF. CDR3 bases: TGCGCCAGCAGCGACACCCTCTTCCGGGGGAGGGGGGAAACGAACACTGAAGCTTTCTTT. V and J are TRBV10-2 and TRBJ1-1; D perhaps matches TRBD1 (6 bases). Germline lookup yields CDR1 WSHSY and CDR2 SAAADI. V lost 6 bases to trimming and J lost 1 base, with 30 bases between them. CDR3 length: 20 amino acids.

Only one count was recorded for this clone. The chain employs TRBV20-1 and TRBJ2-3; 12 positions agree with TRBD2. Germline V lookup: CDR1 DFQATT, CDR2 SNEGSKA (reference sequence). V was pared by 3 bases and J by 7 bases, with 5 bases of the junction left unmatched. CDR3 size: 14 residues. The DNA of the CDR3 is TGCAGTGCTAGTCAACTAGCGGGGGGATATACGCAGTATTTT. Its translation: CSASQLAGGYTQYF.

The genes are TRBV4-1 and TRBJ2-2; 9 bases map to TRBD1. Trimming cost V 0 bases and J 0 bases; bases outside gene matches: 2. CDR1 and CDR2 (germline): MGHRA, YSYEKL. The CDR3 spans 17 residues. The DNA of the CDR3 is TGCGCCAGCAGCCAAGATCGGACAGGGGCGAACACCGGGGAGCTGTTTTTT. Encoded protein: CASSQDRTGANTGELFF.

The chain recombines TRBV2 with TRBJ1-4; no definite D call. The V end was cut by 7 bases, the J end by 3 bases, with 9 bases between. This CDR3 region has 13 residues. CDR1 is SNHLY and CDR2 is FYNNEI in the germline V gene. This CDR3 is CASTQQPNEKLFF. The DNA for the CDR3 is TGTGCCAGCACCCAACAGCCTAATGAAAAACTGTTTTTT.

The chain has TRBV14 and TRBJ1-1; 7 bases agree with TRBD1. CDR3 length: 16 amino acids. The germline CDR1 and CDR2 sequences are SGHDN and FVKESK. The V segment lost 4 bases and the J segment 2 bases; nucleotides outside the gene matches: 10. Here the CDR3 reads CASSRASGTANTEAFF. CDR3 sequence (DNA): TGTGCCAGCAGCCGCGCCTCGGGGACAGCAAACACTGAAGCTTTCTTT.

This clone appeared a single time. The chain uses TRBV7-2 and TRBJ2-1; 10 bases line up with TRBD1. Trimming at V came to 5 bases and at J to 0 bases, leaving 7 bases not matched to a gene. Germline values: CDR1 SGHTA, CDR2 FQGNSA. The CDR3 extends over 17 amino acids. As DNA, the CDR3 is TGTGCCAGCAGCCTTCGGACAGGGGGAAGCTCCTACAATGAGCAGTTCTTC. Translating gives CASSLRTGGSSYNEQFF. The entire variable domain, with the rest obtained from reference TRBV7-2 and TRBJ2-1, is as follows: GAGVSQSPSNKVTEKGKDVELRCDPISGHTALYWYRQSLGQGLEFLIYFQGNSAPDKSGLPSDRFSAERTGGSVSTLTIQRTQQEDSAVYLCASSLRTGGSSYNEQFFGPGTRLTVL.

Only a few counts were recorded for this clone. The chain combines TRBV20-1 with TRBJ2-5; D gene ambiguous. Germline loops: CDR1 DFQATT, CDR2 SNEGSKA (reference sequence). The CDR3 length is 11 residues. The V end was cut by 3 bases, the J end by 5 bases, with 7 bases between. CDR3 DNA sequence: TGCAGTGCTAGGGCATTGGAGACCCAGTACTTC. It codes for CSARALETQYF.

The CDR3 reads CASSLDRFGTEAFF. CDR3 DNA: TGCGCCAGCAGCCTCGACAGGTTCGGCACTGAAGCTTTCTTT. This rearrangement joins TRBV4-3 to TRBJ1-1, with D perhaps matching TRBD1 (6 bases). This CDR3 comprises 14 residues. The germline V gene has CDR1 LGHNA and CDR2 YSLEER. Trimming cost V 4 bases and J 4 bases, with 13 bases left between them.

The chain has TRBV23-1 and TRBJ1-5; 7 bases are shared with TRBD1. TRBV23-1 is designated an ORF whose function remains uncertain. Germline trimming cut 4 bases from V and 0 bases from J; bases unmatched to any gene: 6. This CDR3 has 16 residues. CDR3 sequence: CASSRRQGNSNQPQHF. The CDR3 nucleotides are TGCGCCAGCAGTCGCCGACAGGGAAATAGCAATCAGCCCCAGCATTTT.

This sequence joins TRBV11-2 and TRBJ2-5, with D possibly being TRBD1 (5 bases). Germline V gene lookup returns CDR1 SGHAT and CDR2 FQNNGV. The CDR3 sequence is 14 residues long. V shed 5 bases and J shed 4 bases, with 14 bases lying between them. CDR3 nucleotide sequence: TGTGCCAGCAGCCCCGGGCAGGGCCGAGAGACCCAGTACTTC. It encodes CASSPGQGRETQYF.

This chain links TRBV7-9 with TRBJ1-2, with D tentatively TRBD1 (5 bases). The germline gives CDR1 SEHNR, CDR2 FQNEAQ (reference sequence). Trimming pared 6 bases from V and 5 bases from J, leaving 16 bases between. CDR3 size: 14 residues. CDR3 in amino acids: CASSLAGGGYGYTF. The CDR3 DNA follows: TGTGCCAGCAGTCTAGCGGGGGGTGGATATGGCTACACCTTC.

This chain uses TRBV9 with TRBJ1-1, with D hard to call. There are 14 residues in the CDR3. The germline gives CDR1 SGDLS, CDR2 YYNGEE. The V and J ends lost 5 bases and 0 bases respectively, with 11 bases between them. In DNA form, the CDR3 reads TGTGCCAGCAGTGTCCTAGCCGTGAACACTGAAGCTTTCTTT. This encodes CASSVLAVNTEAFF.

The chain employs TRBV7-8 and TRBJ1-3; D gene ambiguous. This CDR3 comprises 15 residues. The V and J ends lost 5 bases and 2 bases respectively, with 13 bases between them. CDR1 is SGHVS, CDR2 FQNEAQ, per germline. This CDR3 is CASSARRETGNTIYF. As DNA, the CDR3 is TGTGCCAGCAGCGCACGACGGGAAACTGGAAACACCATATATTTT.

The CDR3 sequence: CASSMGGRQPQHF. The CDR3 bases are TGTGCCAGTAGTATGGGGGGGCGTCAGCCCCAGCATTTT. The J gene is TRBJ1-5, the V gene TRBV19; possibly TRBD1 for D (6 bases). Per the germline V gene, CDR1 is LNHDA and CDR2 is SQIVND (reference sequence). Trimming left V 3 bases short and J 6 bases short, with 9 bases between. The CDR3 loop spans 13 amino acids.

The table lists this clone with a count of one. The V and J genes are TRBV27 and TRBJ2-7, with D possibly TRBD1 on 5 matching bases. V gave up 1 base and J gave up 3 bases, with 16 bases separating them. The length of the CDR3 is 16 residues. Germline V gene lookup returns CDR1 MNHEY and CDR2 SMNVEV (reference sequence). CDR3 DNA sequence: TGTGCCAGCAGTTTATTGCCCTTACAGGCCGACTACGAGCAGTACTTC. The encoded protein is CASSLLPLQADYEQYF.

V is TRBV5-6 and J is TRBJ1-2; 7 bases match TRBD1. This CDR3 is 15 amino acids long. Germline V gene sequence: CDR1 SGHDT, CDR2 YYEEEE. V was pared by 8 bases and J by 0 bases, with 10 bases of the junction left unmatched. The CDR3 nucleotides are TGTGCCAGTCGACAGGGACCATTTGCTAACTATGGCTACACCTTC. This gives the protein CASRQGPFANYGYTF. Supplemented by reference TRBV5-6 and TRBJ1-2, the full variable domain reads DAGVTQSPTHLIKTRGQQVTLRCSPKSGHDTVSWYQQALGQGPQFIFQYYEEEERQRGNFPDRFSGHQFPNYSSELNVNALLLGDSALYLCASRQGPFANYGYTFGSGTRLTVV.

This clone has just a few counts. The chain is built from TRBV7-9 and TRBJ1-4, with D perhaps TRBD1 (6 bases). The CDR3 is 14 amino acids. V dropped 5 bases and J dropped 1 base, with 8 bases sitting between them. Germline V gives CDR1 SEHNR, CDR2 FQNEAQ (reference sequence). Written as DNA, the CDR3 is TGTGCCAGCAGCCGACAGGTAACTAATGAAAAACTGTTTTTT. Translating it yields CASSRQVTNEKLFF.

This chain uses TRBV27 with TRBJ1-6; 12 nucleotides agree with TRBD1. The CDR3 consists of 15 residues. V lost 8 bases, J lost 10 bases, and 9 bases stayed unmatched. Germline CDR1 and CDR2: MNHEY and SMNVEV (reference sequence). CDR3 in DNA: TGTGCCAGCGGGCGGGACAGGGGGCATAGATCACCCCTCCACTTT. The encoded protein is CASGRDRGHRSPLHF.